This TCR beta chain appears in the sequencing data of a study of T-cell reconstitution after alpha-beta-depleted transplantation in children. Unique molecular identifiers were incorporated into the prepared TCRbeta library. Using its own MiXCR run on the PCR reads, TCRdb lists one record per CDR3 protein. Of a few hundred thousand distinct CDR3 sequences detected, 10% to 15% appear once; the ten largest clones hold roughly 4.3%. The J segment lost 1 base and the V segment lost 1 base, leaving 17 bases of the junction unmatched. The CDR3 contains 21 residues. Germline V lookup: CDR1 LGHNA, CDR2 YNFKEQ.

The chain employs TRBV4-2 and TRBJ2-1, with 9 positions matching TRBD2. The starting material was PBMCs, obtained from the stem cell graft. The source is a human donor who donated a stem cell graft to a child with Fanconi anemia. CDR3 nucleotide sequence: TGTGCCAGCAGCCAAGTTCGTCTTAGCGGGGGAGCCACGGGTTCCTACAATGAGCAGTTCTTC. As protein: CASSQVRLSGGATGSYNEQFF.